The entry that follows covers one T cell receptor (beta chain) sequence. Its target is not known. V was cut by 5 bases and J by 10 bases, with 12 bases left in between. CDR3 length: 13 residues. Germline values: CDR1 SNHLY, CDR2 FYNNEI. Two oligonucleotides, mixed equimolar, formed the beta constant-region primer covering TRBC1 and TRBC2. TCRdb fed the UMI-ligation and nested PCR reads into MiXCR, producing one record per CDR3 protein. Of tens of thousands of distinct CDR3 sequences in the sample, around 13% were seen once. This specimen comes from a study of naive and memory T cell subsets. Study results and limitations: In naive cells, over 85% of TCR sequences were seen only once.

V is TRBV2 and J is TRBJ1-6; D is ambiguous. This TCR was recovered from a human donor in good health. The sequenced material came from central memory CD4+ T cells from blood. The CDR3 is CASSPDPASPLHF. CDR3 DNA sequence: TGTGCCAGCAGTCCAGACCCGGCATCACCCCTCCACTTT.